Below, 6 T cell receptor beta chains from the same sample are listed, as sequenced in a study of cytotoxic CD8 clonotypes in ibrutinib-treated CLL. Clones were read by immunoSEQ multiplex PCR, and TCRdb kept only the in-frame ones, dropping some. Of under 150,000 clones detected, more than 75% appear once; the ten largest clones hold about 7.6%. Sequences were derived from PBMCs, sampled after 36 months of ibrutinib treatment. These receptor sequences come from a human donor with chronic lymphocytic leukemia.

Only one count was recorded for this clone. The CDR3 DNA reads as TGTGCCATCAGTGGGTTCGGGACAGGGGGCGAGGCAGATACGCAGTATTTT. Its translation is CAISGFGTGGEADTQYF. V is TRBV10-3 and J is TRBJ2-3; 12 nucleotides match TRBD1. The ends lost 4 bases at V and 4 bases at J; junction bases unmatched: 9. Germline V gives CDR1 ENHRY, CDR2 SYGVKD. The CDR3 consists of 17 residues.

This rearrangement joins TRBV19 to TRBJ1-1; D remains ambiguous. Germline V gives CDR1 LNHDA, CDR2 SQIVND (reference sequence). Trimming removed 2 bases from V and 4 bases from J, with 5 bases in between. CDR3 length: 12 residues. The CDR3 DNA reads TGTGCCAGTAGTATAAGGTTCACTGAAGCTTTCTTT. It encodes CASSIRFTEAFF.

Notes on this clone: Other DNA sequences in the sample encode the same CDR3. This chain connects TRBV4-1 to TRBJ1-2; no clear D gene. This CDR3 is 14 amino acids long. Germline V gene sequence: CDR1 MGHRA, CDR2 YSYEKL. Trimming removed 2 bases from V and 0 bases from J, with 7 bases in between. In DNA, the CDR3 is TGCGCCAGCAGCCAAAGGCAATCTAACTATGGCTACACCTTC. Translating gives CASSQRQSNYGYTF.

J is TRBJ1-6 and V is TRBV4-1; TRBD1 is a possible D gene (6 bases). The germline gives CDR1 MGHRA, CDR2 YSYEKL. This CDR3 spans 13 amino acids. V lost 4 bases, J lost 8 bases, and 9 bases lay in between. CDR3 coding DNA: TGCGCCAGCAGCCCCCGACAGGATTCACCCCTCCACTTT. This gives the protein CASSPRQDSPLHF.

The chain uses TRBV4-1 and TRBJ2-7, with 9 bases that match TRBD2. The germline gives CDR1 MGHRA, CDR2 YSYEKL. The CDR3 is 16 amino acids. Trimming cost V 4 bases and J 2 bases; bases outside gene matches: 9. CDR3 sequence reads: CASSPSIAGVAYEQYF. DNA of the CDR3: TGCGCCAGCAGCCCATCTATAGCGGGAGTTGCCTACGAGCAGTACTTC.

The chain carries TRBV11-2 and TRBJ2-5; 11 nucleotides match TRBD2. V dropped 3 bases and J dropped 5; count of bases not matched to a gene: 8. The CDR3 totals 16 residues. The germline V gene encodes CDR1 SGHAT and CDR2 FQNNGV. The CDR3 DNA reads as TGTGCCAGCAGCTTCCTCCCGGCTAGCGGGGGGGAGACCCAGTACTTC. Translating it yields CASSFLPASGGETQYF.